The 17 T cell receptor beta chains below were found in one sample sequenced in a study of T cells in Graves' hyperthyroidism and ophthalmopathy. From RNA transcripts, TCR beta CDR3 regions were amplified. First-round RT-PCR with HTBI primers amplified the TCR CDR3 region. Each CDR3 protein is one row after TCRdb ran MiXCR on the multiplex PCR reads. The table records hundreds of thousands of distinct CDR3 sequences, about 14% of them present only once. The sample taken for sequencing was blood. The receptors were sampled from a woman aged 25-40 years with Graves' hyperthyroidism that later progressed to Graves' ophthalmopathy.

This clonotype was picked up a small number of times. The V gene is TRBV7-6, the J gene TRBJ2-3; 13 positions match TRBD2. CDR3 size: 17 residues. V was clipped by 3 bases and J by 3 bases; unmatched bases: 6. Germline V gene data show CDR1 as SGHVS and CDR2 as FNYEAQ. The CDR3 DNA reads TGTGCCAGCAGCTTGAGACTAGCGGGAGGATCGACAGATACGCAGTATTTT. Protein: CASSLRLAGGSTDTQYF.

At least ten counts were recorded for this clonotype. The chain joins TRBV19 to TRBJ1-4; D is ambiguous. Per the germline V gene, CDR1 is LNHDA and CDR2 is SQIVND (reference sequence). The CDR3 length is 13 residues. V lost 5 bases and J lost 3, with 7 bases in between. The CDR3 bases are TGTGCCAGTAGTTCCGAATCTAATGAAAAACTGTTTTTT. Amino acid sequence: CASSSESNEKLFF.

This clonotype was recorded a few times. The gene calls are TRBV28 and TRBJ1-2, with no clear D. CDR1 is MDHEN, CDR2 SYDVKM, per germline. This CDR3 contains 16 residues. V gave up 5 bases and J gave up 5 bases, with 21 bases separating them. The CDR3 region is CASSPIRRSWSYGYTF. As DNA, the CDR3 is TGTGCCAGCAGTCCTATTCGGAGGTCTTGGAGTTATGGCTACACCTTC.

This clonotype was seen repeatedly, ten times or more. V is TRBV5-1 and J is TRBJ1-1, with 10 bases matching TRBD1. J lost 0 bases, V lost 8 bases, and 10 bases had no gene match. CDR3 length equals 16 residues. In germline, CDR1 is SGHRS, CDR2 YFSETQ. In nucleotides, the CDR3 is TGCGCCAGTTCTCCGGGACAGGGGAATATGAACACTGAAGCTTTCTTT. It specifies CASSPGQGNMNTEAFF.

This clonotype was seen at least ten times. This chain links TRBV12-3 or TRBV12-4 with TRBJ2-1, with no clear D. The V gene lost 1 base and the J gene lost 5 bases, with 6 bases spanning the gap. The CDR3 has 13 residues. CDR3 bases: TGTGCCAGCAGTTTAGACACCCACAATGAGCAGTTCTTC. This gives the protein CASSLDTHNEQFF.

Points on this clonotype: A single base separates this from a much larger clone, so it may be a read error. The CDR3 nucleotides are TGTGCCAGCAGCTTAGCTGGGCAGGACTCCTACAATGAGCAGGTCTTC. Translating it yields CASSLAGQDSYNEQVF. The chain links TRBV7-3 to TRBJ2-1, with D perhaps TRBD2 (5 bases). CDR1 SGHTA and CDR2 FQGTGA come from the germline V gene. This CDR3 has 16 residues.

This clonotype was observed at least ten times. This chain joins TRBV12-3 or TRBV12-4 and TRBJ2-7; no clear D. V dropped 7 bases and J dropped 0 bases, with 16 bases sitting between them. This CDR3 comprises 15 residues. CDR3 sequence (DNA): TGTGCCAGCACCCACGGTCATATAAGCTCCTACGAGCAGTACTTC. Protein: CASTHGHISSYEQYF.

The chain carries TRBV19 and TRBJ2-3, with TRBD2 identical over 13 bases. The CDR3 spans 18 residues. Germline lookup yields CDR1 LNHDA and CDR2 SQIVND (reference sequence). V lost 5 bases and J lost 5; bases outside the gene matches: 13. This CDR3 reads CASSLLSFRLAGGDTQYF. The CDR3 bases are TGTGCCAGTAGTCTCCTTTCGTTTCGACTAGCGGGAGGAGATACGCAGTATTTT.

This clonotype has just a few counts. The chain joins TRBV20-1 to TRBJ2-1, with TRBD2 identical over 10 bases. Germline V gene lookup returns CDR1 DFQATT and CDR2 SNEGSKA (reference sequence). V trimming: 6 bases; J trimming: 3 bases; junction bases outside the gene matches: 5. This CDR3 is 14 amino acids long. CDR3 sequence: CSAGAGGNYNEQFF. As DNA, the CDR3 is TGCAGTGCCGGAGCGGGAGGGAACTACAATGAGCAGTTCTTC.

At least ten counts were recorded for this clonotype. V is TRBV30 and J is TRBJ2-2, with 7 bases aligning to TRBD2. In germline, CDR1 is GTSNPN, CDR2 SVGIG (reference sequence). After removal of 7 bases from V and 4 bases from J, the junction contained 3 bases not matched to a gene. The CDR3 loop spans 12 amino acids. The CDR3 here is CALGGVTGELFF. In DNA, the CDR3 is TGTGCCTTGGGGGGGGTCACCGGGGAGCTGTTTTTT. Looking up the rest from reference TRBV30 and TRBJ2-2 gives the full variable domain: SQTIHQWPATLVQPVGSPLSLECTVEGTSNPNLYWYRQAAGRGLQLLFYSVGIGQISSEVPQNLSASRPQDRQFILSSKKLLLSDSGFYLCALGGVTGELFFGEGSRLTVL.

V gene TRBV29-1 combines with J gene TRBJ2-1; D remains unclear. The CDR3 length is 13 residues. V was shortened by 6 bases and J by 10 bases, with 19 bases between the two germline ends. Germline assignment: CDR1 SQVTM and CDR2 ANQGSEA. The CDR3 DNA reads as TGCAGCGTCTCGCCGGTCCGGAGCGCCGAGCAGTTCTTC. Residues: CSVSPVRSAEQFF.

This clonotype has at least ten counts. CDR3 nucleotide sequence: TGTGCCTGGAGGTACGGTGGGACTGAAGCTTTCTTT. Protein sequence: CAWRYGGTEAFF. The J gene is TRBJ1-1, the V gene TRBV30; D remains ambiguous. V lost 3 bases and J lost 5, with 10 bases in between. The CDR3 is made up of 12 amino acids. Germline V gene data show CDR1 as GTSNPN and CDR2 as SVGIG (reference sequence).

V gene TRBV29-1 combines with J gene TRBJ2-5; 9 positions agree with TRBD2. V dropped 5 bases and J dropped 0; count of bases not matched to a gene: 4. This CDR3 is 14 amino acids long. Germline CDR1 is SQVTM and CDR2 is ANQGSEA. The CDR3 here is CSVYIAGDQETQYF. The CDR3, as DNA: TGCAGCGTTTATATAGCGGGGGACCAAGAGACCCAGTACTTC.

This rearrangement joins TRBV20-1 to TRBJ2-7; TRBD1 is a possible D gene (8 bases). Deletions cut 0 bases from V and 3 bases from J, with 21 bases between. CDR3 length: 17 residues. Germline lookup yields CDR1 DFQATT and CDR2 SNEGSKA (reference sequence). CDR3 DNA: TGCAGTGCTAGAGAGGGGGGGCAGGGGGCTCCGGGCTACGAGCAGTACTTC. This codes for CSAREGGQGAPGYEQYF.

The J gene is TRBJ1-5, the V gene TRBV20-1, with 8 positions matching TRBD1. The V segment lost 3 bases and the J segment 9 bases; nucleotides outside the gene matches: 22. Germline V lookup: CDR1 DFQATT, CDR2 SNEGSKA (reference sequence). CDR3 length: 18 amino acids. The CDR3 loop is CSASRLQTQGTGDLPQHF. The CDR3 region has the DNA TGCAGTGCTAGTCGGCTCCAGACTCAGGGGACAGGAGATCTGCCCCAGCATTTT.

This clonotype was picked up many times. The gene calls are TRBV20-1 and TRBJ1-5; D perhaps matches TRBD1 (6 bases). V was cut by 6 bases and J by 3 bases, with 15 bases left in between. The CDR3 runs to 14 residues. Germline assignment: CDR1 DFQATT and CDR2 SNEGSKA (reference sequence). The CDR3 loop is CSAARGPPNQPQHF. CDR3 DNA: TGCAGTGCCGCCCGGGGGCCCCCCAATCAGCCCCAGCATTTT.

This clonotype was counted many times. The rearrangement links TRBV3-1 to TRBJ2-6; TRBD1 agrees at 7 bases. Germline loops: CDR1 LGHDT, CDR2 YNNKEL (reference sequence). Trimming took 3 bases from V and 1 from J; bases not matched to a gene: 6. The CDR3 is made up of 17 amino acids. The CDR3 DNA is TGTGCCAGCAGCCACGGACAGGAGGAGTCTGGGGCCAACGTCCTGACTTTC. Translating gives CASSHGQEESGANVLTF.